This T cell receptor (beta chain) was captured in a study of CD8 T cells in ankylosing spondylitis. Quantitative 5'-RACE with molecular barcodes generated TCR beta libraries. A single record per CDR3 protein comes from TCRdb applying MiXCR to the 5' RACE reads. The repertoire holds 380,000 or so distinct CDR3 sequences, with 20% as singletons. In its sample, this clonotype was seen a few times. What it recognizes is unknown. CDR1 and CDR2 from the germline V gene are MNHEY and SMNVEV (reference sequence). Losses at the gene ends were 8 bases for V and 2 bases for J; bases not matched to a gene: 8. The length of the CDR3 is 15 residues. The study, taken as a whole, reports: The study identified a TCR beta motif of 7 or 8 highly homologous variants that appeared characteristic of ankylosing spondylitis blood. The clones that were linked to disease were reported to be significantly enriched in matched synovial fluid samples from ankylosing spondylitis patients. Disease-linked clones proved CD8+ and comparatively uncommon in peripheral blood.

Sequencing was performed on blood, either unsorted or a sorted T cell fraction (not recorded which). The chain carries TRBV27 and TRBJ2-1, with TRBD2 matching over 8 bases. This receptor was obtained from a male donor with ankylosing spondylitis or in good health (not recorded which). The CDR3 bases are TGTGCCAGCTCCGGGGGGGCGGGGGCCTACAATGAGCAGTTCTTC. Its translation: CASSGGAGAYNEQFF.